The present T cell receptor beta chain was sequenced within a study of cytomegalovirus exposure and HLA in healthy donors. About the research overall: Assignment to the Caucasian-associated ancestry cluster applied to less than 85% of the approximately 390 genotyped donors.

The PCR was carried out with 60 Vbeta primers and 13 Jbeta primers. Some clones are missing from TCRdb's copy, which holds only in-frame ones; the method was immunoSEQ multiplex PCR. The sample holds around 160,000 clones; roughly two thirds are singletons and the top ten take around 4%. While unrecorded immune exposures were likely, the donors were nominally healthy when sampled. Sequenced sample: PBMCs. The receptor's source is a woman under 30 in good health and CMV-seropositive.

In DNA form, the CDR3 reads TGTGCCAGCAGCGAACACGGTGGCGGTGGAAACACCATATATTTT. It translates to CASSEHGGGGNTIYF. The chain carries TRBV6-5 and TRBJ2-2, with D unclear. The J call is in doubt because the DNA end fits TRBJ1-3 better. CDR1 MNHEY and CDR2 SVGAGI come from the germline V gene. This CDR3 has 15 amino acids.